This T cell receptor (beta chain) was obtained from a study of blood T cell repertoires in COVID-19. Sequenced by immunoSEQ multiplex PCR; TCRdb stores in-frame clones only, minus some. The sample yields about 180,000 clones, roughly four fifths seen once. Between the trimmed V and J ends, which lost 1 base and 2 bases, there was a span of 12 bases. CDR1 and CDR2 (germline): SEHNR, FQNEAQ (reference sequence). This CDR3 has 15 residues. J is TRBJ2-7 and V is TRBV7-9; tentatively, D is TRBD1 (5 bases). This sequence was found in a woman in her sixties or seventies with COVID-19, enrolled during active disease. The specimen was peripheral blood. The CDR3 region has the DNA TGTGCCAGCAGCTTAGGGCAGGGCCGTGCCTACGAGCAGTACTTC. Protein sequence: CASSLGQGRAYEQYF.